The rows below give T cell receptor beta chains drawn from one sample of a study of T and B cells in COVID-19 patients. TCRdb reanalysed the multiplex PCR reads using MiXCR and keeps one entry per CDR3 protein. The table records thousands of distinct CDR3 sequences, 20% to 25% of them present only once. Specimen: blood. The receptor source for this set is a human donor with active COVID-19. Both conserved end residues are part of each CDR3. The order of the fields is CDR3 length, V gene, J gene, D gene, clone size, CDR3 protein, CDR3 DNA. A D gene is named only where the DNA matches it firmly. Size tells how often a clone was seen (once, few, many) or the class of an expanded clone, and some rows leave it out.

len: 12
v_gene: TRBV6-2/TRBV6-3
j_gene: TRBJ2-1
d_gene: .
abundance: medium-sized
CDR3aa: CASSYLGHEQFF
CDR3nt: TGTGCCAGCAGTTATCTGGGTCATGAGCAGTTCTTC

len: 14
v_gene: TRBV25-1
j_gene: TRBJ2-2
d_gene: .
abundance: .
CDR3aa: CASSGPGSVGELFF
CDR3nt: TGTGCCAGCAGTGGACCCGGGTCGGTCGGGGAGCTGTTTTTT

len: 12
v_gene: TRBV10-3
j_gene: TRBJ1-1
d_gene: .
abundance: .
CDR3aa: CAIRKQDTEAFF
CDR3nt: TGTGCCATCAGGAAGCAGGACACTGAAGCTTTCTTT

len: 20
v_gene: TRBV5-6
j_gene: TRBJ1-4
d_gene: TRBD1
abundance: few
CDR3aa: CASSLFRPGQEKVANEKLFF
CDR3nt: TGTGCCAGCAGCTTGTTCCGCCCGGGACAGGAAAAGGTCGCTAATGAAAAACTGTTTTTT

len: 10
v_gene: TRBV6-6
j_gene: TRBJ2-5
d_gene: .
abundance: medium-sized
CDR3aa: CASSYGTQYF
CDR3nt: TGTGCCAGCAGTTACGGGACCCAGTACTTC

len: 14
v_gene: TRBV6-5
j_gene: TRBJ2-7
d_gene: .
abundance: medium-sized
CDR3aa: CASSWGRGAYEQYF
CDR3nt: TGTGCCAGCAGTTGGGGCAGGGGGGCCTACGAGCAGTACTTC

len: 12
v_gene: TRBV29-1
j_gene: TRBJ1-2
d_gene: TRBD1
abundance: .
CDR3aa: CSVETGGKGYTF
CDR3nt: TGCAGCGTTGAAACAGGGGGCAAGGGCTACACCTTC

len: 14
v_gene: TRBV5-1
j_gene: TRBJ2-5
d_gene: .
abundance: .
CDR3aa: CASSLGGAQETQYF
CDR3nt: TGCGCCAGCAGCTTGGGAGGGGCCCAAGAGACCCAGTACTTC

len: 15
v_gene: TRBV5-1
j_gene: TRBJ2-7
d_gene: .
abundance: .
CDR3aa: CASSLAVGGTYEQYF
CDR3nt: TGCGCCAGCAGCTTGGCCGTCGGGGGAACCTACGAGCAGTACTTC

len: 16
v_gene: TRBV4-3
j_gene: TRBJ1-6
d_gene: TRBD1
abundance: once
CDR3aa: CASSQRTGGYNSPLHF
CDR3nt: TGCGCCAGCAGCCAGAGGACAGGGGGTTATAATTCACCCCTCCACTTT

len: 13
v_gene: TRBV7-9
j_gene: TRBJ1-2
d_gene: .
abundance: .
CDR3aa: CASSLGQGNGYTF
CDR3nt: TGTGCCAGCAGCTTGGGGCAGGGGAATGGCTACACCTTC

len: 14
v_gene: TRBV7-2
j_gene: TRBJ2-3
d_gene: TRBD2
abundance: medium-sized
CDR3aa: CASSRTRFSDTQYF
CDR3nt: TGTGCCAGCAGCCGGACTAGGTTCTCAGATACGCAGTATTTT

len: 11
v_gene: TRBV12-3/TRBV12-4
j_gene: TRBJ2-7
d_gene: .
abundance: medium-sized
CDR3aa: CASSSFYEQYF
CDR3nt: TGTGCCAGCAGTTCCTTCTACGAGCAGTACTTC

len: 13
v_gene: TRBV6-5
j_gene: TRBJ2-7
d_gene: TRBD1
abundance: medium-sized
CDR3aa: CASSESTGDEQYF
CDR3nt: TGTGCCAGCAGTGAATCGACAGGGGACGAGCAGTACTTC

len: 18
v_gene: TRBV7-9
j_gene: TRBJ2-1
d_gene: TRBD2
abundance: .
CDR3aa: CASSLGLAGAPSYNEQFF
CDR3nt: TGTGCCAGCAGCTTGGGGTTAGCGGGAGCCCCCTCCTACAATGAGCAGTTCTTC

len: 14
v_gene: TRBV7-9
j_gene: TRBJ2-7
d_gene: TRBD1
abundance: .
CDR3aa: CASSLTGASGEQYF
CDR3nt: TGTGCCAGCAGCCTCACAGGGGCATCAGGCGAGCAGTACTTC

len: 12
v_gene: TRBV7-9
j_gene: TRBJ2-7
d_gene: .
abundance: .
CDR3aa: CATPGASHEQYF
CDR3nt: TGTGCCACCCCAGGTGCCAGCCACGAGCAGTACTTC

len: 16
v_gene: TRBV5-4
j_gene: TRBJ2-3
d_gene: .
abundance: medium-sized
CDR3aa: CASSLGEPLSTDTQYF
CDR3nt: TGTGCCAGCAGCTTGGGCGAGCCGCTTAGCACAGATACGCAGTATTTT

len: 13
v_gene: TRBV27
j_gene: TRBJ2-1
d_gene: .
abundance: medium-sized
CDR3aa: CASSLDTGNEQFF
CDR3nt: TGTGCCAGCAGTTTGGATACAGGCAATGAGCAGTTCTTC

len: 13
v_gene: TRBV20-1
j_gene: TRBJ2-7
d_gene: .
abundance: few
CDR3aa: CSASGTIPYEQYF
CDR3nt: TGCAGTGCTTCCGGGACCATACCCTACGAGCAGTACTTC

len: 17
v_gene: TRBV27
j_gene: TRBJ2-7
d_gene: TRBD2
abundance: few
CDR3aa: CASSSHLTSEKPYEQYF
CDR3nt: TGTGCCAGCAGTTCTCACCTGACTAGCGAGAAACCCTACGAGCAGTACTTC

len: 12
v_gene: TRBV6-5
j_gene: TRBJ1-1
d_gene: .
abundance: medium-sized
CDR3aa: CASSSRSFEAFF
CDR3nt: TGTGCCAGCAGTTCCCGGTCTTTTGAAGCTTTCTTT

len: 16
v_gene: TRBV7-9
j_gene: TRBJ2-3
d_gene: TRBD1
abundance: medium-sized
CDR3aa: CASSFRQGWVTDTQYF
CDR3nt: TGTGCCAGCAGCTTTCGACAGGGTTGGGTGACAGATACGCAGTATTTT

len: 12
v_gene: TRBV6-5
j_gene: TRBJ1-2
d_gene: TRBD1
abundance: .
CDR3aa: CASSTGGEGYTF
CDR3nt: TGTGCCAGCAGTACAGGGGGCGAGGGCTACACCTTC